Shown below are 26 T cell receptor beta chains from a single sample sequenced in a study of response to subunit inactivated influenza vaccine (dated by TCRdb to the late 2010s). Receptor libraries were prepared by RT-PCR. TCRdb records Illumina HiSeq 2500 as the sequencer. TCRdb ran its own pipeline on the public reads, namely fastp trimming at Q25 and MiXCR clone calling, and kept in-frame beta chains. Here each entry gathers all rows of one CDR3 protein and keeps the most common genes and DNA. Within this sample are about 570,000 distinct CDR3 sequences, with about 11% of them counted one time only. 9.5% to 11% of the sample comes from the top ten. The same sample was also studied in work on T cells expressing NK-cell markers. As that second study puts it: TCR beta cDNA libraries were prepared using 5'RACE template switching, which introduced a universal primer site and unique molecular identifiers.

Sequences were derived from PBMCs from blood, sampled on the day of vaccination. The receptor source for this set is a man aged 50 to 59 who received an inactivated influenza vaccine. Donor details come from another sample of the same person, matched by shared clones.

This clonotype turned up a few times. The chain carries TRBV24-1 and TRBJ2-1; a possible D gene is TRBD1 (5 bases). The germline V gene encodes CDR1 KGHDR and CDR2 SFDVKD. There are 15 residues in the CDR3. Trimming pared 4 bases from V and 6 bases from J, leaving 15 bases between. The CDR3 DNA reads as TGTGCCACCAGTGAGTCGCGGACACCAGGCAATGAGCAGTTCTTC. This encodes CATSESRTPGNEQFF.

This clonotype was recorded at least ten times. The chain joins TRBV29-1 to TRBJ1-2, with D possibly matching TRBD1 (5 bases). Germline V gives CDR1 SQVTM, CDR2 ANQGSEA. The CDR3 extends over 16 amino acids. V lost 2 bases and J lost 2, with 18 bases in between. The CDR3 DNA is TGCAGCGTTGAAATTTACGGGCAGGGCCGAAACTATGGCTACACCTTC. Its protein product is CSVEIYGQGRNYGYTF.

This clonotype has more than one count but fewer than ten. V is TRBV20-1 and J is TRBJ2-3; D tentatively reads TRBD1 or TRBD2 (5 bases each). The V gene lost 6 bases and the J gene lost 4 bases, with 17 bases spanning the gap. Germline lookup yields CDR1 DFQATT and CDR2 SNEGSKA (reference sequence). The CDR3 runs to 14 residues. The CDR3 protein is CSAAGTLSPDTQYF. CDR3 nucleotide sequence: TGCAGTGCCGCCGGGACCTTGAGCCCAGATACGCAGTATTTT.

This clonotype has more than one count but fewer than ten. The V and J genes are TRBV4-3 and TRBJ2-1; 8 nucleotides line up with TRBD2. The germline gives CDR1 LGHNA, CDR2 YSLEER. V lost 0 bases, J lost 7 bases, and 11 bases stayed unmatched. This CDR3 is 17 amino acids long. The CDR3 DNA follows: TGCGCCAGCAGCCAAGACCTGGCGAGCGGGGGCTTGAATGAGCAGTTCTTC. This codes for CASSQDLASGGLNEQFF.

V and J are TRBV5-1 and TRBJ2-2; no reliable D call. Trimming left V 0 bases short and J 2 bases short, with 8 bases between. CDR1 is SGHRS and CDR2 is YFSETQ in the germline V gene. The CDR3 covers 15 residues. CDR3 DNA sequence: TGCGCCAGCAGCTTGGCCTGGCTTAACACCGGGGAGCTGTTTTTT. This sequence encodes CASSLAWLNTGELFF.

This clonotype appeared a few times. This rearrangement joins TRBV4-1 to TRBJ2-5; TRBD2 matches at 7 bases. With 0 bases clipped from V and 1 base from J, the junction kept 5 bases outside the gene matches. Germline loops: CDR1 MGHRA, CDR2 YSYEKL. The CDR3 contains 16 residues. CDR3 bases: TGCGCCAGCAGCCAAGATTTCCGGGGGGTCCAAGAGACCCAGTACTTC. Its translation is CASSQDFRGVQETQYF.

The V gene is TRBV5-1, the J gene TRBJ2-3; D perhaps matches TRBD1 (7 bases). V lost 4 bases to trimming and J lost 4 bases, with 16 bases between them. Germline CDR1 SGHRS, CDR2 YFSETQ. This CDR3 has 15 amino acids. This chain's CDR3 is CASSPGGTDADTQYF. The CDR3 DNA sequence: TGCGCCAGCAGCCCTGGGGGGACAGATGCAGATACGCAGTATTTT.

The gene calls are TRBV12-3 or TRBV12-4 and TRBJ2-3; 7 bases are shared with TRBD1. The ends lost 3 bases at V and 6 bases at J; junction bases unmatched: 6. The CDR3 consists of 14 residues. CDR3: CASSFGQGVDTQYF. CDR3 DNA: TGTGCCAGCAGTTTTGGTCAGGGGGTTGATACGCAGTATTTT.

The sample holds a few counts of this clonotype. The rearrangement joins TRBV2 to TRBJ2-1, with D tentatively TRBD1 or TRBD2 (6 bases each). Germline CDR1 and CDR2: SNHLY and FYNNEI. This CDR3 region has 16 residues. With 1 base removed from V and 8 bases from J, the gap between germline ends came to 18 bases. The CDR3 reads CASSEVGPGASDEQFF. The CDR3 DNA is TGTGCCAGCAGTGAAGTTGGGCCAGGGGCTAGCGATGAGCAGTTCTTC.

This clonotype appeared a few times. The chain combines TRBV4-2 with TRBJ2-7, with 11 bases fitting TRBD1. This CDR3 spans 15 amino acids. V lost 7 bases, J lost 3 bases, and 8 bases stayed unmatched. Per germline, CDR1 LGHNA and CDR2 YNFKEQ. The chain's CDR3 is CASKVGTGGSYEQYF. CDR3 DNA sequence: TGTGCCAGCAAGGTCGGGACAGGGGGGAGCTACGAGCAGTACTTC.

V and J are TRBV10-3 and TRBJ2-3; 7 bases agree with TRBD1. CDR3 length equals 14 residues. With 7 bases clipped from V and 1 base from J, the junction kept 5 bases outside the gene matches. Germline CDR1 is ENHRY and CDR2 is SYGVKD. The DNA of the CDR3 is TGTGCCATCATGGCCCAGGGGGGCACAGATACGCAGTATTTT. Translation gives CAIMAQGGTDTQYF.

The CDR3 sequence is CSSDPRSTDTQYF. CDR3 nucleotide sequence: TGCAGTTCCGACCCTCGGAGCACAGATACGCAGTATTTT. This chain links TRBV20-1 with TRBJ2-3; D is unclear. Trimming left V 8 bases short and J 0 bases short, with 12 bases between. Germline V gene lookup returns CDR1 DFQATT and CDR2 SNEGSKA (reference sequence). CDR3 length: 13 residues.

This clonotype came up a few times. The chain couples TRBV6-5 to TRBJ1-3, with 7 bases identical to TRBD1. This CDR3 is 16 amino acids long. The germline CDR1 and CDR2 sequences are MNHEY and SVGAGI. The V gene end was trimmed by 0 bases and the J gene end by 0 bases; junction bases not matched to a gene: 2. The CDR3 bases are TGTGCCAGCAGTTACTCGTCAGGGGGCTCTGGAAACACCATATATTTT. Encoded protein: CASSYSSGGSGNTIYF.

The CDR3 spells CSVAVAGSNQPQHF. CDR3 DNA: TGCAGCGTTGCCGTCGCAGGTAGCAATCAGCCCCAGCATTTT. The chain employs TRBV29-1 and TRBJ1-5, with no clear D. Germline CDR1 is SQVTM and CDR2 is ANQGSEA. V lost 4 bases to trimming and J lost 0 bases, with 10 bases between them. CDR3 length equals 14 residues.

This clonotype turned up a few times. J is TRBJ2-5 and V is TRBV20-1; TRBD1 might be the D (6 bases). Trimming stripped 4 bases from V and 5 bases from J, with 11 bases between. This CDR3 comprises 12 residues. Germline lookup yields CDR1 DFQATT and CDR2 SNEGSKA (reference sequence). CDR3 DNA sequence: TGCAGTGCTACACAGGGATGGGAGACCCAGTACTTC. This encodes CSATQGWETQYF.

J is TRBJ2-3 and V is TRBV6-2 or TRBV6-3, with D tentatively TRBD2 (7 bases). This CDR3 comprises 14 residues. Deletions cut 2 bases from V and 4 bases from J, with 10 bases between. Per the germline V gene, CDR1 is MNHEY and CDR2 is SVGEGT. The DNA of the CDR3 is TGTGCCAGCAGTTACCGGGGGGCCGCAGATACGCAGTATTTT. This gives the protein CASSYRGAADTQYF.

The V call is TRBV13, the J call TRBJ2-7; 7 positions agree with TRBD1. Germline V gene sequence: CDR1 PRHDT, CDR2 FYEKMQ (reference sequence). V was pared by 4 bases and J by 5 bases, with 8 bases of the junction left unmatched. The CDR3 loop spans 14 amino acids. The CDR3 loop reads CASSSSTGPHEQYF. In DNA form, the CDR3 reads TGTGCCAGCAGCTCTTCGACAGGGCCCCACGAGCAGTACTTC. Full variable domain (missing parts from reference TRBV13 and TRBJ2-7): AAGVIQSPRHLIKEKRETATLKCYPIPRHDTVYWYQQGPGQDPQFLISFYEKMQSDKGSIPDRFSAQQFSDYHSELNMSSLELGDSALYFCASSSSTGPHEQYFGPGTRLTVT.

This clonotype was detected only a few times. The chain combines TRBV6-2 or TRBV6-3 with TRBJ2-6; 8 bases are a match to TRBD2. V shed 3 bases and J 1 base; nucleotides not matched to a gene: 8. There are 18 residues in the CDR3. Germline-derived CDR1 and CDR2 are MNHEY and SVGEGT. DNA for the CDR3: TGTGCCAGCAGTTATAGGACTAGCCACAGTTCTGGGGCCAACGTCCTGACTTTC. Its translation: CASSYRTSHSSGANVLTF.

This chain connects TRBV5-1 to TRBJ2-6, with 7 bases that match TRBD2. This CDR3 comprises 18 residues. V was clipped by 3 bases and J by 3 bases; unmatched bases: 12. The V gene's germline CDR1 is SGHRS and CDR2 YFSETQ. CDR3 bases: TGCGCCAGCAGCTCGGCGGGGGTTTTTCTGGGTGGGGCCAACGTCCTGACTTTC. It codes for CASSSAGVFLGGANVLTF.

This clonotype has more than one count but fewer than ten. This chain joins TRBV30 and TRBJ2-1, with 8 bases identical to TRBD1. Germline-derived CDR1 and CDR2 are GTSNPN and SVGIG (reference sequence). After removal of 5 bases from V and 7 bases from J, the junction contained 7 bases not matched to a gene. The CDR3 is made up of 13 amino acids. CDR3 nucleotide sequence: TGTGCCTGGGGACAGGGAAACGAGAATGAGCAGTTCTTC. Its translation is CAWGQGNENEQFF.

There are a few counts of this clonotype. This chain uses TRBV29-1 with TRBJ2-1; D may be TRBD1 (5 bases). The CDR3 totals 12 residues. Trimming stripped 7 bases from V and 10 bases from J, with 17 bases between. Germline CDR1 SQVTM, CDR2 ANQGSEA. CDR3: CSASLQAGEQFF. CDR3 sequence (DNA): TGCAGCGCGAGTTTACAGGCAGGGGAGCAGTTCTTC.

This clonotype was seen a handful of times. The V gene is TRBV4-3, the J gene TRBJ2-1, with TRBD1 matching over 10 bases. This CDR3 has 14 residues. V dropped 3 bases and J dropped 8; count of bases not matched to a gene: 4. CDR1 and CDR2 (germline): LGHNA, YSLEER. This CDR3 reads CASSQDRGVDEQFF. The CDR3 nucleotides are TGCGCCAGCAGCCAGGACAGGGGGGTGGATGAGCAGTTCTTC.

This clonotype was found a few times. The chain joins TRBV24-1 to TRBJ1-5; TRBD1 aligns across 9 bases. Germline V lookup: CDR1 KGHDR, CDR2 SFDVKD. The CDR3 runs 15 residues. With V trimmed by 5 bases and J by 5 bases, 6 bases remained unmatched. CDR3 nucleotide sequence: TGTGCCACCAGTGCGGGACAGGGCGGCCATCAGCCCCAGCATTTT. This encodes CATSAGQGGHQPQHF.

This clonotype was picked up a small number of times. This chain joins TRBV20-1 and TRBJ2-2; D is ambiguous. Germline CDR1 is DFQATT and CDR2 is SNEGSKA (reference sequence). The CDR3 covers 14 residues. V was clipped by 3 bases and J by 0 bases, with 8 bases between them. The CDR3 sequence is CSASTLANTGELFF. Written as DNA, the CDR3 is TGCAGTGCTAGCACGCTTGCGAACACCGGGGAGCTGTTTTTT.

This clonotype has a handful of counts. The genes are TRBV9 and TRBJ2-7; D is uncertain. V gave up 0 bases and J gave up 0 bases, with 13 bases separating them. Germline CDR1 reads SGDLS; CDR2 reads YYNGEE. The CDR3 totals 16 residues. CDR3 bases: TGTGCCAGCAGCGTAGGGCCGACATTAAGCTCCTACGAGCAGTACTTC. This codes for CASSVGPTLSSYEQYF.

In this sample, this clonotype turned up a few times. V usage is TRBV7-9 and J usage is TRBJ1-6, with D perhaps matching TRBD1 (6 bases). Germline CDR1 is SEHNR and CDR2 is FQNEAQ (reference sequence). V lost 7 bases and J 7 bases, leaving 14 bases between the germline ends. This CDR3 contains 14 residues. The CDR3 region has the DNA TGTGCCAGCAACCGGGACACTGTAAATTCACCCCTCCACTTT. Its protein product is CASNRDTVNSPLHF.